This TCR beta chain was identified during a study of post-analysis software for immune sequencing data. Study-level background: The study covered relapsing-remitting, secondary progressive and progressive-relapsing courses of multiple sclerosis.

Notes on this clonotype: The antigen remains undetermined.

Overall study results and limits: Controls' normalized Chao1 diversity significantly exceeded that of multiple sclerosis patients.

The TCR beta cDNA libraries contained unique molecular identifiers. TCRdb redid the calling of the PCR reads with MiXCR, one entry per CDR3 protein. The table includes roughly 870,000 distinct CDR3 sequences, roughly 50% detected once. The sequenced sample was blood. The clonotype was recovered from a girl aged 10 to 17 with multiple sclerosis.

The CDR3 coding sequence is TGCGCCAGCAGCTTGCCTAGCGGAACCTCAGATACGCAGTATTTT. As protein: CASSLPSGTSDTQYF. V usage is TRBV5-1 and J usage is TRBJ2-3, with TRBD2 identical over 7 bases. Germline loops: CDR1 SGHRS, CDR2 YFSETQ. The CDR3 covers 15 residues. Unmatched junction bases numbered 6, after V lost 1 base and J lost 4 bases.